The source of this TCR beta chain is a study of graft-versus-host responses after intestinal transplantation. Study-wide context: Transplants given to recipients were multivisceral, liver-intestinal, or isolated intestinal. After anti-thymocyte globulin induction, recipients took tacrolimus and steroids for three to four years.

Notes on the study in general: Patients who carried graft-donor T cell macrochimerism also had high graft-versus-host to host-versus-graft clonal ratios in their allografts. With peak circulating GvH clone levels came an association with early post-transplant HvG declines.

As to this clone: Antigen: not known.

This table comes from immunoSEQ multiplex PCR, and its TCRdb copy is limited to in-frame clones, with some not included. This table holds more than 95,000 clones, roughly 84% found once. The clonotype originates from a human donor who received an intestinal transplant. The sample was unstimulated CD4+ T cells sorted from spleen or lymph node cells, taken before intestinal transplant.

The CDR3 loop reads CASSLSGTGSYEQYF. The CDR3 coding sequence is TGTGCCAGTAGCCTATCCGGGACAGGGTCCTACGAGCAGTACTTC. J is TRBJ2-7 and V is TRBV19, with TRBD1 matching 9 bases. The V and J ends lost 6 bases and 1 base, in that order; junction bases with no gene match: 7. This CDR3 has 15 residues. Germline values: CDR1 LNHDA, CDR2 SQIVND (reference sequence).